One and the same sample provided the 3 T cell receptor beta chains below, sequenced in a study of T cells in Graves' hyperthyroidism and ophthalmopathy. Amplification of TCR beta CDR3 regions used RNA as the template. HTBI primers were the set used in a first-round RT-PCR of the TCR CDR3. TCRdb re-called the multiplex PCR reads through MiXCR, storing one row per CDR3 protein. The data show over 400,000 distinct CDR3 sequences, 14% to 15% seen once. Sequenced input: blood. These receptors were taken from a man aged 18-30 years with Graves' ophthalmopathy.

Only a few counts were recorded for this clonotype. This chain joins TRBV9 and TRBJ2-3, with D perhaps matching TRBD2 (6 bases). The V and J ends lost 4 bases and 2 bases respectively, with 17 bases between them. This CDR3 is built from 16 residues. CDR1 is SGDLS, CDR2 YYNGEE, per germline. The CDR3 coding sequence is TGTGCCAGCAGCCCAGGCGGGACCCTTATCACAGATACGCAGTATTTT. Its protein is CASSPGGTLITDTQYF.

This clonotype has at least ten counts. V is TRBV18 and J is TRBJ1-2, with unresolved D. Germline CDR1 KGHSH, CDR2 LQKENI. V was shortened by 2 bases and J by 1 base, with 8 bases between the two germline ends. The CDR3 runs to 14 residues. The CDR3 nucleotides read TGTGCCAGCTCACCAAACAGTAATAACTATGGCTACACCTTC. Amino acid sequence: CASSPNSNNYGYTF.

The gene calls are TRBV15 and TRBJ2-3; D is uncertain. The V and J ends lost 3 bases and 1 base respectively, with 8 bases between them. This CDR3 has 14 amino acids. Germline lookup yields CDR1 LNHNV and CDR2 YYDKDF (reference sequence). The CDR3 is CATSSSAGTDTQYF. The DNA of the CDR3 is TGTGCCACCAGCAGCTCGGCCGGCACAGATACGCAGTATTTT. Complete variable domain (other parts from reference TRBV15 and TRBJ2-3): DAMVIQNPRYQVTQFGKPVTLSCSQTLNHNVMYWYQQKSSQAPKLLFHYYDKDFNNEADTPDNFQSRRPNTSFCFLDIRSPGLGDTAMYLCATSSSAGTDTQYFGPGTRLTVL.